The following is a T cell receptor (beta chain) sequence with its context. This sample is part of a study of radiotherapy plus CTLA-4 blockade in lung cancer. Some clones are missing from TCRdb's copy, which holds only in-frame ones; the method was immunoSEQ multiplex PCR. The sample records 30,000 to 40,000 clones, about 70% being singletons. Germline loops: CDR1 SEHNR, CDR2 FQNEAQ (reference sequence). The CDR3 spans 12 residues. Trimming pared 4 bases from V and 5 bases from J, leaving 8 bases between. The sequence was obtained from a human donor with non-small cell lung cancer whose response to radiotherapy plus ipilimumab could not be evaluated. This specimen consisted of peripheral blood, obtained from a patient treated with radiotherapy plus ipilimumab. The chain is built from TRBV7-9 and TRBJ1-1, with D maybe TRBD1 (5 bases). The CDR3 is CASSSQGTEAFF. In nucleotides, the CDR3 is TGTGCCAGCAGCTCCCAGGGTACTGAAGCTTTCTTT.